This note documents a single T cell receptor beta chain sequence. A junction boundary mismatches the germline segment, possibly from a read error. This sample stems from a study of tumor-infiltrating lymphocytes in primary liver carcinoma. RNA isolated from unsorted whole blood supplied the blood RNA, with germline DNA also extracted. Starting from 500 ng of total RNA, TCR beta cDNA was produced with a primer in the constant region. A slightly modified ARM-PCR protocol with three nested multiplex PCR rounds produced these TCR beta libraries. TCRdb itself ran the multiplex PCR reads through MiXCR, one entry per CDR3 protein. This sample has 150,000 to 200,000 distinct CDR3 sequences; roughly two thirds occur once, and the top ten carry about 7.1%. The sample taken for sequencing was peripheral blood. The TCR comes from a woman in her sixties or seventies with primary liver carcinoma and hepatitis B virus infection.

CDR3: CASNPGGISSYYEQFF. The DNA for the CDR3 is TGTGCTAGCAACCCCGGTGGGATCAGCTCCTACTATGAGCAGTTCTTC. The genes are TRBV6-5 and TRBJ2-1, with D unclear. CDR1 and CDR2 from the germline V gene are MNHEY and SVGAGI. This CDR3 contains 16 residues.